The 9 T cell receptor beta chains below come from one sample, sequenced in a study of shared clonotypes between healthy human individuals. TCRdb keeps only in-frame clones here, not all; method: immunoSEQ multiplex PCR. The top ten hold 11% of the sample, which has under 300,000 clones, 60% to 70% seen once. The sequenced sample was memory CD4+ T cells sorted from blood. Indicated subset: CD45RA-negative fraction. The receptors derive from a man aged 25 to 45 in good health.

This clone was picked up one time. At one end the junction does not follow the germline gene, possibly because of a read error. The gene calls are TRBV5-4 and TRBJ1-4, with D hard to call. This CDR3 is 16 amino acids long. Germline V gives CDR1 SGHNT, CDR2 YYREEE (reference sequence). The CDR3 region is CVSSAGLRATNEKLFF. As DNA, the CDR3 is TGTGTCAGCAGCGCCGGGCTGCGAGCAACTAATGAAAAACTGTTTTTT. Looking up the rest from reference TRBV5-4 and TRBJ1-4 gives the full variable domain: ETGVTQSPTHLIKTRGQQVTLRCSSQSGHNTVSWYQQALGQGPQFIFQYYREEENGRGNFPPRFSGLQFPNYSSELNVNALELDDSALYLCVSSAGLRATNEKLFFGSGTQLSVL.

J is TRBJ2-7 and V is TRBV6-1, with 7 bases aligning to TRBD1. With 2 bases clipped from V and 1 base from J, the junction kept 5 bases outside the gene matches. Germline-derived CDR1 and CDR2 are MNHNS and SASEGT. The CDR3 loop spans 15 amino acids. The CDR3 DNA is TGTGCCAGCAGTGAAAGAGACAGGGCGTCCTACGAGCAGTACTTC. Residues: CASSERDRASYEQYF.

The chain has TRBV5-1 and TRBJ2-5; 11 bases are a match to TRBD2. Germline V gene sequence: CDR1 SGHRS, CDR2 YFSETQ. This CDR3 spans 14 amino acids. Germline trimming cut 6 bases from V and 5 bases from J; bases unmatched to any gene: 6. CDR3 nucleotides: TGCGCCAGCACTCAACTAGCGGGAGTTGAGACCCAGTACTTC. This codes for CASTQLAGVETQYF.

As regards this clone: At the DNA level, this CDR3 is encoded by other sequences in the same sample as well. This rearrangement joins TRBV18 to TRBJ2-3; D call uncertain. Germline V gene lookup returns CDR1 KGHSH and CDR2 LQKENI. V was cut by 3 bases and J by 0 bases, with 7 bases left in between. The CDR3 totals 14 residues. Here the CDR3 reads CASSPPFSTDTQYF. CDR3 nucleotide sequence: TGTGCCAGCTCACCCCCCTTTAGCACAGATACGCAGTATTTT.

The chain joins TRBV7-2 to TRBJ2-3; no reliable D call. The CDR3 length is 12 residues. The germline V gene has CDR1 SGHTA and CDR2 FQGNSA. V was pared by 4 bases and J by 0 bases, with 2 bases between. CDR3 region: CASSSSTDTQYF. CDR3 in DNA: TGTGCCAGCAGCTCCAGCACAGATACGCAGTATTTT.

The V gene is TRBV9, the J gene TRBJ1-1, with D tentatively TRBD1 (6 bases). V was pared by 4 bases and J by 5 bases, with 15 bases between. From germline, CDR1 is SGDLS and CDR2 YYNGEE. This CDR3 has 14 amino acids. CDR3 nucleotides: TGTGCCAGCAGCCCTACACAGGGAGATACTGAAGCTTTCTTT. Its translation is CASSPTQGDTEAFF.

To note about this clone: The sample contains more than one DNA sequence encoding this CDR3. In DNA, the CDR3 is TGTGCCAGCAGTTCAGCCTACGAGCAGTACTTC. This translates into CASSSAYEQYF. The rearrangement uses TRBV7-9 and TRBJ2-7; D gene uncertain. Trimming cost V 6 bases and J 2 bases, with 5 bases left between them. CDR3 length: 11 residues. Germline CDR1 and CDR2: SEHNR and FQNEAQ (reference sequence). Combining the CDR3 with reference TRBV7-9 and TRBJ2-7 gives the whole variable domain DTGVSQNPRHKITKRGQNVTFRCDPISEHNRLYWYRQTLGQGPEFLTYFQNEAQLEKSRLLSDRFSAERPKGSFSTLEIQRTEQGDSAMYLCASSSAYEQYFGPGTRLTVT.

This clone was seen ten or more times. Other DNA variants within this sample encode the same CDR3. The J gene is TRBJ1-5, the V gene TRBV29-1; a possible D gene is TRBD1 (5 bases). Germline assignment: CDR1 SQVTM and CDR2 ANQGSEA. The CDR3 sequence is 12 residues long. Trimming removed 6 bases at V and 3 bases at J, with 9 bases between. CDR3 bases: TGCAGCGTCGGACAAACCAATCAGCCCCAGCATTTT. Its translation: CSVGQTNQPQHF.

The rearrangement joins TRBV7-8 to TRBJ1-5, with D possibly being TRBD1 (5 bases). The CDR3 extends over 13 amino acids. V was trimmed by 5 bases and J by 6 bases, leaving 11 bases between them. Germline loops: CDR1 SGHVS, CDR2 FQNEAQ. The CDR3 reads CASSPGGSQPQHF. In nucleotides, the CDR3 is TGTGCCAGCAGCCCCGGGGGGTCTCAGCCCCAGCATTTT.